The 12 T cell receptor beta chains given below trace back to one sample, sequenced in a study of T-cell reconstitution after alpha-beta-depleted transplantation in children. It was with unique molecular identifiers that the TCRbeta library was prepared. TCRdb ran MiXCR on the PCR reads and lists one entry per CDR3 protein. The sample comprises about 440,000 distinct CDR3 sequences, approximately 42% of which are singletons, and 25% to 30% rests with the top ten. The sequencing here drew on PBMCs, taken before TCRalphabeta/CD19-depleted stem cell transplant. These receptor sequences come from a girl aged 2-9 years with aplastic anemia, due to receive a stem cell transplant.

For this clonotype: A much larger clone sits a single nucleotide away, making a read error possible. The V call is TRBV5-5, the J call TRBJ1-5; no reliable D call. The CDR3 consists of 14 residues. Between the trimmed V and J ends, which lost 0 bases and 0 bases, there was a span of 4 bases. The germline V gene encodes CDR1 SGHKS and CDR2 YYEKEE (reference sequence). The CDR3 DNA is TGTGCCAGCAGCTTGGCGGATAGCAATCAGCCCCAGCATTTT. It specifies CASSLADSNQPQHF.

J is TRBJ2-3 and V is TRBV7-3; TRBD2 agrees at 8 bases. V shed 5 bases, J shed 4 bases, and the junction held 8 bases outside the gene matches. CDR1 SGHTA and CDR2 FQGTGA come from the germline V gene. The CDR3 totals 15 residues. The CDR3 region is CASSTTSGAADTQYF. DNA of the CDR3: TGTGCCAGCAGCACAACTAGCGGAGCCGCAGATACGCAGTATTTT.

The chain links TRBV5-1 to TRBJ1-1, with D hard to call. The CDR3 contains 13 residues. Germline assignment: CDR1 SGHRS and CDR2 YFSETQ. V was clipped by 0 bases and J by 5 bases, with 8 bases between them. The CDR3, as DNA: TGCGCCAGCAGCTTGGATAGTCTGACTGAAGCTTTCTTT. As protein: CASSLDSLTEAFF.

The chain carries TRBV20-1 and TRBJ2-3; D not resolved. The V gene lost 3 bases and the J gene lost 7 bases, with 8 bases spanning the gap. Germline V gene data show CDR1 as DFQATT and CDR2 as SNEGSKA (reference sequence). The CDR3 extends over 11 amino acids. DNA of the CDR3: TGCAGTGCTAGCCGAGGATATACGCAGTATTTT. It encodes CSASRGYTQYF.

This clonotype was found a few times. This chain joins TRBV5-1 and TRBJ2-1; D is undetermined. V was pared by 3 bases and J by 6 bases, with 10 bases between. This CDR3 is 13 amino acids long. From germline, CDR1 is SGHRS and CDR2 YFSETQ. The CDR3 DNA reads as TGCGCCAGCAGCTCCCGTCCGGGCAATGAGCAGTTCTTC. It codes for CASSSRPGNEQFF.

This clonotype has more than one count but fewer than ten. V usage is TRBV12-3 or TRBV12-4 and J usage is TRBJ2-3; 12 bases agree with TRBD2. The CDR3 spans 16 residues. The ends lost 6 bases at V and 0 bases at J; junction bases unmatched: 4. The CDR3 loop reads CASRASGRASTDTQYF. The CDR3 DNA is TGTGCCAGCAGGGCTAGCGGGAGGGCGAGCACAGATACGCAGTATTTT.

The sample holds many counts of this clonotype. J is TRBJ1-6 and V is TRBV20-1; 7 bases fit TRBD1. Trimming removed 6 bases from V and 0 bases from J; junction bases left unmatched: 2. The germline V gene has CDR1 DFQATT and CDR2 SNEGSKA (reference sequence). The CDR3 runs 14 residues. The CDR3 nucleotides read TGCAGTGCCCGGGACAGCTCCTATAATTCACCCCTCCACTTT. Protein sequence: CSARDSSYNSPLHF.

The table lists this clonotype with a few counts. V is TRBV20-1 and J is TRBJ2-7; no reliable D call. CDR1 DFQATT and CDR2 SNEGSKA come from the germline V gene (reference sequence). Trimming took off 0 bases at V and 6 bases at J, with 12 bases between the two ends. This CDR3 has 13 amino acids. CDR3 protein: CSARDLTPGEQYF. CDR3 DNA sequence: TGCAGTGCTAGAGATCTAACGCCAGGCGAGCAGTACTTC.

This clonotype has just a few counts. The chain is built from TRBV20-1 and TRBJ2-2, with unresolved D. CDR3 length: 17 amino acids. The V gene lost 1 base and the J gene lost 3 bases, with 18 bases spanning the gap. Germline CDR1 is DFQATT and CDR2 is SNEGSKA (reference sequence). CDR3 in amino acids: CSARVEEGSLDTGELFF. The CDR3 DNA reads TGCAGTGCTAGAGTAGAGGAAGGTTCCCTTGACACCGGGGAGCTGTTTTTT.

As regards this clonotype: Germline is not matched at one junction end, which may reflect a read error. This chain uses TRBV7-2 with TRBJ2-1; TRBD2 matches 12 bases. The CDR3 has 15 residues. CDR1 SGHTA and CDR2 FQGNSA come from the germline V gene. The CDR3 DNA reads as TGTGCCAGCAGTTTAGGACTAGCGGGGTACAATGAGCAGGTCTTC. Its translation is CASSLGLAGYNEQVF.

This clonotype showed up just a few times. The CDR3 here is CATSRVRASAGELFF. The CDR3 DNA is TGTGCCACCAGCAGAGTCAGGGCGAGCGCCGGGGAGCTGTTTTTT. V is TRBV15 and J is TRBJ2-2, with TRBD1 as a possible D gene (5 bases). Trimming removed 1 base at V and 6 bases at J, with 12 bases between. This CDR3 spans 15 amino acids. CDR1 is LNHNV, CDR2 YYDKDF, per germline (reference sequence).

This clonotype was seen many times. The chain couples TRBV29-1 to TRBJ1-3, with D unclear. V lost 4 bases, J lost 2 bases, and 18 bases lay in between. The length of the CDR3 is 16 residues. Germline values: CDR1 SQVTM, CDR2 ANQGSEA. The CDR3, as DNA: TGCAGCGTTGTGGCAGGCTCAGTAGTTGCTGGAAACACCATATATTTT. Translation: CSVVAGSVVAGNTIYF.